Below, 10 T cell receptor beta chains from the same sample are listed, as sequenced in a study of cytomegalovirus exposure and HLA in healthy donors. Both 60 Vbeta primers and 13 Jbeta primers went into the PCR. Measured with immunoSEQ multiplex PCR; TCRdb has only the in-frame clones, and not every one. The table has under 110,000 clones, around three quarters seen once. The sample was PBMCs. The source of these receptors is a boy younger than 18 in good health and CMV-seronegative.

This clone was counted once. The gene calls are TRBV4-1 and TRBJ2-2; D is perhaps TRBD2 (7 bases). The CDR3 consists of 17 residues. The germline V gene has CDR1 MGHRA and CDR2 YSYEKL. Trimming pared 0 bases from V and 5 bases from J, leaving 16 bases between. CDR3 amino acids: CASSQDTRTAGTGELFF. The CDR3 DNA reads TGCGCCAGCAGCCAAGACACCAGGACAGCGGGGACCGGGGAGCTGTTTTTT.

The chain carries TRBV2 and TRBJ1-2; tentatively, D is TRBD1 (5 bases). Germline values: CDR1 SNHLY, CDR2 FYNNEI. The V and J ends lost 4 bases and 4 bases respectively, with 10 bases between them. The CDR3 length is 13 residues. CDR3 residues: CASSGGLGYGYTF. Written as DNA, the CDR3 is TGTGCCAGCAGTGGGGGCCTGGGCTATGGCTACACCTTC.

This clone was picked up one time. This chain uses TRBV5-6 with TRBJ2-7; 8 positions agree with TRBD1. Germline CDR1 reads SGHDT; CDR2 reads YYEEEE. The CDR3 length is 12 residues. V dropped 4 bases and J dropped 9; count of bases not matched to a gene: 6. The CDR3 loop is CASSLIGTGQYF. For the CDR3, the DNA is TGTGCCAGCAGCCTTATTGGGACAGGGCAGTACTTC.

This clone has a single count. This CDR3 reads CASTDTRGLNTEAFF. In DNA form, the CDR3 reads TGTGCCAGCACCGATACCAGGGGGCTGAACACTGAAGCTTTCTTT. The V call is TRBV5-8, the J call TRBJ1-1, with 8 bases aligning to TRBD1. Germline lookup yields CDR1 SGHTS and CDR2 YDEGEE. This CDR3 comprises 15 residues. The V and J ends lost 6 bases and 0 bases, in that order; junction bases with no gene match: 7.

In its sample, this clone was seen once. J is TRBJ1-2 and V is TRBV9; no reliable D call. The germline CDR1 and CDR2 sequences are SGDLS and YYNGEE. The CDR3 sequence is 14 residues long. Trimming left V 3 bases short and J 3 bases short, with 12 bases between. CDR3 DNA: TGTGCCAGCAGCGCAATCCTCGGAGACTATGGCTACACCTTC. This codes for CASSAILGDYGYTF.

This clone has only a few counts. The chain links TRBV30 to TRBJ2-1, with D possibly TRBD2 on 5 matching bases. Germline CDR1 GTSNPN, CDR2 SVGIG (reference sequence). This CDR3 spans 12 amino acids. V dropped 5 bases and J dropped 5 bases, with 10 bases sitting between them. CDR3 sequence: CAWRGEDNEQFF. The CDR3 DNA follows: TGTGCCTGGCGGGGAGAGGACAATGAGCAGTTCTTC.

Only a few counts were recorded for this clone. The chain couples TRBV27 to TRBJ2-7, with 10 bases aligning to TRBD1. CDR1 is MNHEY and CDR2 is SMNVEV in the germline V gene (reference sequence). The CDR3 is 15 residues long. The junction had 2 bases not matched to a gene; V was cut back by 0 bases and J by 3 bases. CDR3 amino acids: CASSLSGDRGYEQYF. CDR3 DNA sequence: TGTGCCAGCAGTTTATCAGGGGACAGGGGCTACGAGCAGTACTTC.

The chain's CDR3 is CASSLGGWGKEETQYF. CDR3 nucleotides: TGTGCCAGCAGCTTGGGCGGGTGGGGTAAGGAAGAGACCCAGTACTTC. The rearrangement joins TRBV5-4 to TRBJ2-5; a possible D gene is TRBD2 (5 bases). CDR1 SGHNT and CDR2 YYREEE come from the germline V gene (reference sequence). Deletions cut 0 bases from V and 3 bases from J, with 15 bases between. The CDR3 contains 16 residues.

The chain joins TRBV5-6 to TRBJ1-2, with D perhaps TRBD1 (6 bases). From germline, CDR1 is SGHDT and CDR2 YYEEEE. V lost 1 base, J lost 4 bases, and 14 bases lay in between. This CDR3 region has 15 residues. CDR3 sequence (DNA): TGTGCCAGCAGCTTGCTGGACAGACCCCCCTATGGCTACACCTTC. It specifies CASSLLDRPPYGYTF.

The chain uses TRBV19 and TRBJ2-4; 9 nucleotides line up with TRBD1. The CDR3 sequence is 12 residues long. After removal of 5 bases from V and 15 bases from J, the junction contained 8 bases not matched to a gene. Germline lookup yields CDR1 LNHDA and CDR2 SQIVND (reference sequence). For the CDR3, the DNA is TGTGCCAGTAGTGCCACAGGGGGCTTGCGGTACTTC. This gives the protein CASSATGGLRYF.